This entry describes one T cell receptor beta chain. Its antigen remains undetermined. No quality values exist for individual bases; no much larger clone is one base distant. At the DNA level, this CDR3 is encoded by other sequences in the same sample as well. This sample was included in a study of naive CD8 T cells in extremely preterm neonates (TCRdb year 2017). Notes on the research overall: An age range of 25-50 years is given for the adult participants in the abstract, whereas a range of 20-50 years is given in the methods. TCRbeta CDR3 repertoires of sorted naive CD8+ T cells were compared across four age groups: extremely preterm neonates, term neonates, young children and adults. General study outcomes and caveats: To track T cell development within individuals, the authors urged prospective longitudinal studies of preterm and term neonates. Significantly lower iChao1 richness than in all other age groups (p < 0.05) and an even clone distribution were observed in preterm neonates, indicating a less rich repertoire. Compared with the older groups, preterm CDR3s were shorter and closer to germline, carrying fewer N additions and showing less junctional trimming. The proportion of shared CDR3 nucleotide sequences was higher in preterm neonates (approximately 2.5%) than in term neonates (approximately 0.4%), young children (roughly 0.03%) and adults (approximately 0.01%). As limitations, the authors pointed to a small sample size and variable productive template counts among preterm samples.

A two-step, bias-controlled multiplex PCR was used to amplify TCRbeta CDR3 regions from genomic DNA. The multiplex PCR used primers specific for every TRBV and TRBJ gene segment. The immunoSEQ Assay was used to generate the TCRbeta repertoire data. The paper's processing steps were these. A relative-frequency ratio and a modified nearest-neighbor algorithm were applied to filter and cluster reads so that closely related sequences were merged. The V, D and J gene assignments for CDR3 sequences were based on IMGT annotation. Template counts were corrected for PCR amplification bias by normalization and were quantified against synthetic TCR CDR3 analog sequences. Only unique productive sequences, defined as in-frame CDR3 sequences lacking stop codons, were included in the analyses. The immunoSEQ Analyzer software was used to calculate clonality, defined as 1 minus Pielou's evenness, and iChao1 richness. Statistical tests were run in JMP, with either Student's t-test or a non-parametric test chosen according to Shapiro-Wilk normality results. What TCRdb holds here is the immuneACCESS table cut down to in-frame rearrangements. Part of the clones is not present; checked against another copy, under half of the missing clones reflect an unresolved V gene, and the others are unexplained. That table supplies the V and J calls and clone size; D and trimming were determined from the DNA. This sample holds about 4,200 clones; over 95% were observed only once. The leading ten clones occupy under 0.75% of the sample.

Peripheral blood was donated by five healthy children aged 16-56 months who were having elective routine surgery, plus five healthy nonsmoking adults. A FACSAria III cell sorter was used to sort live, Annexin V-negative naive CD8+ T cells (CD3+CD8+CD45RA+CCR7+). Each sample yielded between roughly 20,000 and 100,000 sorted naive CD8+ T cells. Ficoll-Paque density gradient centrifugation was used to isolate mononuclear cells from diluted blood. Mononuclear cells were cryopreserved in about 10% DMSO with roughly 90% FBS and stored long term at -150°C before sorting. Thawed cells were stained with Annexin V and antibodies against CD3, CD8, CCR7 and CD45RA. Genomic DNA was extracted from snap-frozen sorted cell pellets with the DNeasy Blood and Tissue Kit. Trimming costs V 6 bases and J 1 base, and their ends lie 4 bases apart. The CDR3 has 11 amino acids, counting the end cysteine and phenylalanine. Of all the DNA, just the CDR3 is kept, 33 bases in frame from base 1. CDR1 and CDR2 were assigned from the germline V gene as LGHNT and FRNRAP.

The rearranged chain carries TRBV12-5 and TRBJ2-7; the D gene cannot be resolved reliably. What was sequenced was naive CD8+ T cells from blood. The sequence derives from a human donor in good health. The CDR3: CASGESYEQYF. The DNA reads as follows: TGTGCTAGTGGCGAGTCCTACGAGCAGTACTTC.